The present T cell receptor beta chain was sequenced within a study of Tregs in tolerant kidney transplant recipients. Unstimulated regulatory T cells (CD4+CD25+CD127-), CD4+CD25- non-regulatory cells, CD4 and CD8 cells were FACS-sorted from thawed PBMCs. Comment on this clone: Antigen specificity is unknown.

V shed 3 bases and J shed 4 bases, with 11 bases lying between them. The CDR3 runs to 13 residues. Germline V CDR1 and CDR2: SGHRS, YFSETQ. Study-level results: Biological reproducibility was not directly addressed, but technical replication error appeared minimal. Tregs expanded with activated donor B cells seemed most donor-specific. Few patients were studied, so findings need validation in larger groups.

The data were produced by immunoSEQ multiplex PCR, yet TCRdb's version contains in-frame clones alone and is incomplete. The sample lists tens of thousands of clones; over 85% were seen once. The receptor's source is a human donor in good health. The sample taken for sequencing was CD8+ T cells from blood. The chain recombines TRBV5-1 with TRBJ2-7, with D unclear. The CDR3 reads CASSSSEMYEQYF. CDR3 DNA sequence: TGCGCCAGCAGCTCGTCGGAAATGTACGAGCAGTACTTC. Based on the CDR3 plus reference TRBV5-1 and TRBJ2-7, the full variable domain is KAGVTQTPRYLIKTRGQQVTLSCSPISGHRSVSWYQQTPGQGLQFLFEYFSETQRNKGNFPGRFSGRQFSNSRSEMNVSTLELGDSALYLCASSSSEMYEQYFGPGTRLTVT.